This TCR beta chain was obtained from a study of vaccination and CD4 T cells after COVID-19. Treatment in this sample: roughly ten-day PBMC culture with coronavirus spike peptide pools or control peptides (ViraFEST assay). About this clonotype: Its antigen is undetermined.

This CDR3 comprises 16 residues. Germline V gene data show CDR1 as SGHAT and CDR2 as FQDESV (reference sequence). Trimming removed 4 bases from V and 9 bases from J; junction bases left unmatched: 12. Oncomine TCR Beta short-read sequencing was applied to DNA from cultured CD4+ T cells. TCRdb reprocessed the PCR reads via MiXCR and lists one record per CDR3 protein. The data hold approximately 16,000 distinct CDR3 sequences, with about 40% observed a single time. This chain connects TRBV11-1 to TRBJ2-1, with 10 bases matching TRBD2. The origin of this receptor is a human donor who had recovered from COVID-19. The sample consisted of CD4+ T cells from blood, cultured in vitro, taken after SARS-CoV-2 vaccination. The CDR3 loop is CASSSGSLAGVTEQFF. The CDR3 bases are TGTGCCAGCAGCTCGGGAAGCCTAGCGGGAGTGACTGAGCAGTTCTTC.